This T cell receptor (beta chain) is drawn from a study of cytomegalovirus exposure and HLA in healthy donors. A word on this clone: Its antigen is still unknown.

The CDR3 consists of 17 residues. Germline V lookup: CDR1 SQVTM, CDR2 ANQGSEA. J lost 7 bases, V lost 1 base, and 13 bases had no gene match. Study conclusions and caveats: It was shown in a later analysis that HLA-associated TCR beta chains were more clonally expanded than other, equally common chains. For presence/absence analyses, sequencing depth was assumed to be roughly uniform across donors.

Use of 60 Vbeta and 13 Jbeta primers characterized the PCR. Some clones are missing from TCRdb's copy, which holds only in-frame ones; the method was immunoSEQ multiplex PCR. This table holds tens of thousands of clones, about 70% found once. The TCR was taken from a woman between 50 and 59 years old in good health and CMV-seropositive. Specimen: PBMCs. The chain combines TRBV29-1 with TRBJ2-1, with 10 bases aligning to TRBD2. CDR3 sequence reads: CSVEGWVLAGAGNEQFF. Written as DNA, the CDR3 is TGCAGCGTTGAAGGGTGGGTTCTAGCGGGAGCTGGGAATGAGCAGTTCTTC.